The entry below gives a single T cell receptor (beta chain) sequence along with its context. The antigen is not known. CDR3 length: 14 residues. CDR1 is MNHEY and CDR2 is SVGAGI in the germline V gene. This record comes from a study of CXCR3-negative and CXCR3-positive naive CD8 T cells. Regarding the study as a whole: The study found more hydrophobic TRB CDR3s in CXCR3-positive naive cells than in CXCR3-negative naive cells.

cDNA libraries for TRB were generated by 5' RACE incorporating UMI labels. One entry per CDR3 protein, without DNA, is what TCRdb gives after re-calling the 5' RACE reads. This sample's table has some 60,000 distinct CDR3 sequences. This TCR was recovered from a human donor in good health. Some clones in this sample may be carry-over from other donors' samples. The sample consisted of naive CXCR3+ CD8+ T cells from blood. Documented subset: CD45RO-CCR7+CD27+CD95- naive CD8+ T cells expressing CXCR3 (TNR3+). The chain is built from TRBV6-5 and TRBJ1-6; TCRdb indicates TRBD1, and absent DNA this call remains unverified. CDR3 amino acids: CASQPGVRNSPLHF.